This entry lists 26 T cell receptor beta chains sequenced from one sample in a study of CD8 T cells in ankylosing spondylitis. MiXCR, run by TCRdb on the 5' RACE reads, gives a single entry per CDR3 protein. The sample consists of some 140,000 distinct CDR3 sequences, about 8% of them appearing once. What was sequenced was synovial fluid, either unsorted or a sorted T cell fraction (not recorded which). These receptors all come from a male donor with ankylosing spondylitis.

Here the CDR3 reads CASSFGLAGDTDTQYF. The CDR3 bases are TGCGCCAGCAGCTTCGGACTAGCGGGGGACACAGATACGCAGTATTTT. The genes are TRBV5-1 and TRBJ2-3; 13 bases fit TRBD2. The CDR3 length is 16 residues. Germline V lookup: CDR1 SGHRS, CDR2 YFSETQ. Trimming at V came to 2 bases and at J to 2 bases, leaving 2 bases not matched to a gene.

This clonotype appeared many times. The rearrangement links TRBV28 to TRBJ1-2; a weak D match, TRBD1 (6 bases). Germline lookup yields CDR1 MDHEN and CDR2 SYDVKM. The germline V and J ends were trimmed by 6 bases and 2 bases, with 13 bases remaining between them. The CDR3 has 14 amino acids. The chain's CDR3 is CASSPGTTNYGYTF. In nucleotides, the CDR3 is TGTGCCAGCAGCCCCGGGACAACCAACTATGGCTACACCTTC.

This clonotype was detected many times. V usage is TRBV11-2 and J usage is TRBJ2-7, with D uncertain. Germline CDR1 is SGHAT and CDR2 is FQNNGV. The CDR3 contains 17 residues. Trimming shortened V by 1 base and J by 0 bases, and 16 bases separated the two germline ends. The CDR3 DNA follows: TGTGCCAGCAGCTTAGGGGCGTTTAACTACGTCTCCTACGAGCAGTACTTC. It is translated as CASSLGAFNYVSYEQYF.

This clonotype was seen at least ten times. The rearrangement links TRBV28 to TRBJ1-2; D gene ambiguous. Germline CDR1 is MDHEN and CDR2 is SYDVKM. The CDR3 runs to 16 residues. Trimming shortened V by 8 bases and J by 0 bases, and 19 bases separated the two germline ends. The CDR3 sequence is CASLRSALYPNYGYTF. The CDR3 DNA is TGTGCCAGCCTGAGGAGCGCCCTATACCCTAACTATGGCTACACCTTC.

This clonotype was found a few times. As DNA, the CDR3 is TGCAGTGCTAGAGATACCCGGGGGGGCGAGAATGAGCAGTTCTTC. It codes for CSARDTRGGENEQFF. This chain uses TRBV20-1 with TRBJ2-1, with 8 positions matching TRBD2. CDR1 DFQATT and CDR2 SNEGSKA come from the germline V gene (reference sequence). J was trimmed by 7 bases and V by 0 bases; bases with no gene match: 8. The CDR3 covers 15 residues.

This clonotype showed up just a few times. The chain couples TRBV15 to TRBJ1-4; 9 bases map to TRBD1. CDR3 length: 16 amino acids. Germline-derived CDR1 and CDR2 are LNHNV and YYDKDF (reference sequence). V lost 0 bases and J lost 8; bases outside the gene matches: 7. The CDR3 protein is CATSRDRTGEAEKLFF. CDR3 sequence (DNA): TGTGCCACCAGCAGAGATCGGACAGGGGAGGCGGAAAAACTGTTTTTT.

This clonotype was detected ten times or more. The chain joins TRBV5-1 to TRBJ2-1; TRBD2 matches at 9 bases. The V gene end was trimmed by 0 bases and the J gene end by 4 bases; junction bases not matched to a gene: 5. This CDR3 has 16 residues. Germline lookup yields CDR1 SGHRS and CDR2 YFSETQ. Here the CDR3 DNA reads TGCGCCAGCAGCTTGGATGCGGGGGGGAATTACAATGAGCAGTTCTTC. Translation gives CASSLDAGGNYNEQFF.

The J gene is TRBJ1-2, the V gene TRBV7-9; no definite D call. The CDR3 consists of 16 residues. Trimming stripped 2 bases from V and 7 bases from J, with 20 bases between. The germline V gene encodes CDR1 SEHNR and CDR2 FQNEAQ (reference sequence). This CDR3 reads CASSLPQNLLVGGYTF. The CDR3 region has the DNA TGTGCCAGCAGCTTACCTCAGAACCTCCTAGTGGGTGGCTACACCTTC.

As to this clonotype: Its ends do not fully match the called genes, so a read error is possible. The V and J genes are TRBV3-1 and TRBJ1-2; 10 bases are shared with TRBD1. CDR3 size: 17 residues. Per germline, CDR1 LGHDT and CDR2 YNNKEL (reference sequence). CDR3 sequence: CATSQQRDRGVRYGYTF. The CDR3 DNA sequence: TGTGCCACCAGCCAGCAGCGGGACAGGGGCGTTAGGTATGGCTACACCTTC.

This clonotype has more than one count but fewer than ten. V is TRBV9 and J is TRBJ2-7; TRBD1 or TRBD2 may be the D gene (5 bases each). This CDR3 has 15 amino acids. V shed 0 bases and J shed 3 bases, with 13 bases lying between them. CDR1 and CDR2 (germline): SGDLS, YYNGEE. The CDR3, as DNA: TGTGCCAGCAGCGTAGGGCCGGGGCTCTACTACGAGCAGTACTTC. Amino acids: CASSVGPGLYYEQYF.

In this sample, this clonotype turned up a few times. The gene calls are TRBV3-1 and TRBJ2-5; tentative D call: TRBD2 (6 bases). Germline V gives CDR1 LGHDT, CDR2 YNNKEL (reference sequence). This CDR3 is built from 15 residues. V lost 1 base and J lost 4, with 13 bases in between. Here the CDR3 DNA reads TGTGCCAGCAGCCAAGGTGGGACTCGCAGAGAGACCCAGTACTTC. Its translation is CASSQGGTRRETQYF.

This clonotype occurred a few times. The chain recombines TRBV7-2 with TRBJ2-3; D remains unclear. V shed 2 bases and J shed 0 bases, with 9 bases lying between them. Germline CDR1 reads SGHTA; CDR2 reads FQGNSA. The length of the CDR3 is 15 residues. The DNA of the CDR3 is TGTGCCAGCAGCTTAACCATGAGTAGCACAGATACGCAGTATTTT. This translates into CASSLTMSSTDTQYF.

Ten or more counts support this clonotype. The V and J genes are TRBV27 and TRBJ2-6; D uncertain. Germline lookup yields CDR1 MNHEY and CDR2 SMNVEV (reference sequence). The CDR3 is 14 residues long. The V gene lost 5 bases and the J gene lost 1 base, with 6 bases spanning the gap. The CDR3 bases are TGTGCCAGCAGTCTAGAATCTGGGGCCAACGTCCTGACTTTC. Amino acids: CASSLESGANVLTF.

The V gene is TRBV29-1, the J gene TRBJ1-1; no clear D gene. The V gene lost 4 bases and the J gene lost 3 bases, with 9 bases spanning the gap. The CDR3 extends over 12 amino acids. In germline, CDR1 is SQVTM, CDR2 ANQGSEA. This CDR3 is CSVGFADTEAFF. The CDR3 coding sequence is TGCAGCGTTGGATTTGCAGACACTGAAGCTTTCTTT.

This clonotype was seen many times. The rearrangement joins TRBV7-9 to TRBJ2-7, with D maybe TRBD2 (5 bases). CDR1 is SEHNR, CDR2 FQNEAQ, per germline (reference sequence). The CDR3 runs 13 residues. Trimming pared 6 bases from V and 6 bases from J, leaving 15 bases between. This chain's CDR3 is CASRPEGSGEQYF. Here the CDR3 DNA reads TGTGCCAGCAGGCCAGAGGGCTCTGGCGAGCAGTACTTC.

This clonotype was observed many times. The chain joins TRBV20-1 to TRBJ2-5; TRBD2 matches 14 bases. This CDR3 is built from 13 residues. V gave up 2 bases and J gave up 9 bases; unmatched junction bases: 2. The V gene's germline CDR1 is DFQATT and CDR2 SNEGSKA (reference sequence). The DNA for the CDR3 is TGCAGTGCTAGACCGACTAGCGGGAGGGCCCAGTACTTC. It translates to CSARPTSGRAQYF.

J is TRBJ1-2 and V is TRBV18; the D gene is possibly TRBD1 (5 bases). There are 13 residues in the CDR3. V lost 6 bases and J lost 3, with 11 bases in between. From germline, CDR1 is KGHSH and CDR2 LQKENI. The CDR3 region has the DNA TGTGCCAGCTCCGGCGGGGGAGACTATGGCTACACCTTC. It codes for CASSGGGDYGYTF. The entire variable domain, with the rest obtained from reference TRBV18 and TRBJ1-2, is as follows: NAGVMQNPRHLVRRRGQEARLRCSPMKGHSHVYWYRQLPEEGLKFMVYLQKENIIDESGMPKERFSAEFPKEGPSILRIQQVVRGDSAAYFCASSGGGDYGYTFGSGTRLTVV.

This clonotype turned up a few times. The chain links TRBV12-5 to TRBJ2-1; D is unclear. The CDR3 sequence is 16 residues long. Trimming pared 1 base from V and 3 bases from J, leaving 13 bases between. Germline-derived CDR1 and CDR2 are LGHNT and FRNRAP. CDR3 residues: CASGLGAEPLYNEQFF. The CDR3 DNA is TGTGCTAGTGGTTTGGGGGCGGAACCCCTCTACAATGAGCAGTTCTTC.

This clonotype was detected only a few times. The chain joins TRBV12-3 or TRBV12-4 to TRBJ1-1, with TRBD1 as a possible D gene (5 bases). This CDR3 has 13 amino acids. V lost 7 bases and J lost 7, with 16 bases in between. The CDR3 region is CASKYVRVGEAFF. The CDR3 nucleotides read TGTGCCAGCAAGTATGTCAGGGTCGGTGAAGCTTTCTTT.

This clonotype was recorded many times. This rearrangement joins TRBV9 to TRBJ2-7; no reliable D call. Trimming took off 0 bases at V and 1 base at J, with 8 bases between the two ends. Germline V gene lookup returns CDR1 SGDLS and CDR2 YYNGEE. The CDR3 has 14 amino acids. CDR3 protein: CASSVEAVSYEQYF. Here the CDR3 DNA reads TGTGCCAGCAGCGTAGAGGCAGTATCCTACGAGCAGTACTTC.

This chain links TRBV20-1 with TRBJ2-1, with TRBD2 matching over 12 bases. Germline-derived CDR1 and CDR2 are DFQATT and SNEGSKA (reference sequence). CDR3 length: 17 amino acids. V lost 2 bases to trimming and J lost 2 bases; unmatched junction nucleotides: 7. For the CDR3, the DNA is TGCAGTGCTAGAACGTTGACTAGCGGGAGAACCTACAATGAGCAGTTCTTC. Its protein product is CSARTLTSGRTYNEQFF.

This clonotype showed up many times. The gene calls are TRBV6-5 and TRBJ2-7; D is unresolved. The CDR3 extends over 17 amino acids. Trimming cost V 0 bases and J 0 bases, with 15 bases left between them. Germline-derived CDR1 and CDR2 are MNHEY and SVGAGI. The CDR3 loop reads CASSYSPGPLSSYEQYF. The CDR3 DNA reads TGTGCCAGCAGTTACTCACCTGGCCCCTTAAGCTCCTACGAGCAGTACTTC.

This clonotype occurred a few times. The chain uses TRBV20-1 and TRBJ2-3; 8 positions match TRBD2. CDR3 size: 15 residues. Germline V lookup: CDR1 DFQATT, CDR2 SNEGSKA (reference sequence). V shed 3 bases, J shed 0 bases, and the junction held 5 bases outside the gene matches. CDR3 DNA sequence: TGCAGTGCTAGCTGGCGGGGGGATAGCACAGATACGCAGTATTTT. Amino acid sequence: CSASWRGDSTDTQYF.

CDR3 in amino acids: CSARVTGIAYNEQFF. CDR3 nucleotides: TGCAGTGCTAGAGTGACAGGTATCGCCTACAATGAGCAGTTCTTC. V is TRBV20-1 and J is TRBJ2-1, with a possible D match to TRBD1 (6 bases). CDR3 length: 15 amino acids. V shed 1 base and J shed 2 bases, with 12 bases lying between them. CDR1 DFQATT and CDR2 SNEGSKA come from the germline V gene (reference sequence).

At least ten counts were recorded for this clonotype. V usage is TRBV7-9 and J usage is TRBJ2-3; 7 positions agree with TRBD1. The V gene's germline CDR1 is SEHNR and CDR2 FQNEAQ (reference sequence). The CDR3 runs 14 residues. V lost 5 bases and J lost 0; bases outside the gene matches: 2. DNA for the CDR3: TGTGCCAGCAGCCCGGACAGGAGCACAGATACGCAGTATTTT. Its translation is CASSPDRSTDTQYF.

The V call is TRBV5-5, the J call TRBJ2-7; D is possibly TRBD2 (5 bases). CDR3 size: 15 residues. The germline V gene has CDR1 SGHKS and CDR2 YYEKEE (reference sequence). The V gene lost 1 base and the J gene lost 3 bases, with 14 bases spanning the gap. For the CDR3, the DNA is TGTGCCAGCAGCTTGTACGGGGAGCCCATCTACGAGCAGTACTTC. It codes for CASSLYGEPIYEQYF.